The clone carrying this T cell receptor beta chain was observed a handful of times. The target antigen is unknown. Germline V gene data show CDR1 as MNHGY and CDR2 as SAAAGT. The CDR3 is 14 residues long. V lost 2 bases, J lost 3 bases, and 9 bases lay in between. MiXCR was run by TCRdb on the reads, yielding one entry per CDR3 protein. The data contain approximately 81,000 distinct CDR3 sequences, approximately 24% of them singletons. The data are from a study of T cell repertoires in cytomegalovirus infection. Notes on the study in general: CMV-specific TCR beta clonotypes restricted by HLA-C dominated the ex vivo response.

This material consisted of CD8+ T cells from cultured PBMCs, taken from culture after CMV antigen stimulation. The rearrangement joins TRBV6-8 to TRBJ2-3; no reliable D call. This TCR derives from a human donor in good health (CMV status not recorded). Some clones in this sample may be carry-over from other donors' samples. The CDR3 sequence: CASSYAGHTDTQYF. CDR3 nucleotide sequence: TGTGCCAGCAGTTACGCCGGGCATACAGATACGCAGTATTTT.